This T cell receptor beta chain emerged from a study of T cells after posttransplantation cyclophosphamide. Busulfan-fludarabine conditioning, marrow transplant, and cyclophosphamide on days +3 and +4 were administered. This clone was recorded many times. Clones were sequenced by immunoSEQ multiplex PCR, and TCRdb holds only the in-frame ones, with some missing. The sample holds approximately 5,400 clones, and no clone turns up only once. The germline V gene encodes CDR1 MNHEY and CDR2 SMNVEV (reference sequence). This CDR3 has 15 residues. V dropped 5 bases and J dropped 2 bases, with 14 bases sitting between them.

V usage is TRBV27 and J usage is TRBJ2-3; no clear D. The specimen was PBMCs, collected after allogeneic stem cell transplant with posttransplant cyclophosphamide. The TCR was taken from a female patient between 25 and 45 years old who received an allogeneic stem cell transplant from an unrelated donor, was CMV-positive, and had acute and chronic GVHD. Some of the T cells might come from the graft donor. The CDR3 nucleotides are TGTGCCAGCAGTCCCGACTTACTTCCCACAGATACGCAGTATTTT. Protein sequence: CASSPDLLPTDTQYF.